This T cell receptor (beta chain) was obtained from a study of blood T cell repertoires in COVID-19. On the study more broadly: Some COVID-19 samples were acute and others convalescent; all came from the United States, Italy and Spain. PBMCs, B-cell-depleted T cells, or T cells were the source of the cDNA or gDNA that made up the material.

There are 13 residues in the CDR3. The V gene's germline CDR1 is SGHRS and CDR2 YFSETQ. Trimming took 5 bases from V and 1 from J, leaving 9 bases between them. In the original analysis: Amplification with reference gene primers provided the estimates of nucleated cell counts. Profiling relied on immunoSEQ multiplex PCR, and the TCRdb table lists in-frame clones only, not all of them. D and trimming were read from the DNA, whereas the V and J calls and clone size are those reported in that table. This sample carries tens of thousands of clones, 88% of them seen once, and the ten largest clones take 5% to 6.5%.

The sample consisted of peripheral blood. This sequence was found in a man aged 50 to 60 with active COVID-19. This sequence joins TRBV5-1 and TRBJ1-1, with a tentative D call TRBD1 (6 bases). The CDR3 DNA follows: TGCGCCAGCAGACAGGGCCCGAACACTGAAGCTTTCTTT. Its protein product is CASRQGPNTEAFF.